This is a list of T cell receptor beta chains from one sample in a study of shared clonotypes between healthy human individuals. Data came from immunoSEQ multiplex PCR; TCRdb stores just in-frame clones and leaves some out. The sample shows 1.5 million to 1.9 million clones, 95% to 99% of them seen only once. Sample: naive CD4+ T cells sorted from blood. These receptors all stem from a man aged 25 to 40 in good health. Each CDR3 is given without its conserved first and last residue. Fields, in order: V gene, J gene, CDR3 length, D gene, CDR3 protein. The D gene is left open where the match is weak.

V: TRBV5-4; J: TRBJ2-7; length: 13; D: .; CDR3: ASSLQSGRTDEQY
V: TRBV9; J: TRBJ2-1; length: 12; D: .; CDR3: ASSLTSGVGEQF
V: TRBV5-1; J: TRBJ1-4; length: 12; D: .; CDR3: ASSLEATNEKLF
V: TRBV15; J: TRBJ1-4; length: 13; D: .; CDR3: ATSSPTGENEKLF
V: TRBV7-8; J: TRBJ2-1; length: 10; D: .; CDR3: ASGYNYNEQF
V: TRBV7-3; J: TRBJ2-3; length: 15; D: .; CDR3: ASSLTSTGVATDTQY
V: TRBV4-3; J: TRBJ1-2; length: 13; D: .; CDR3: ASSQAPAGNYGYT
V: TRBV28; J: TRBJ2-1; length: 12; D: TRBD1; CDR3: ASSRHGQGGGQF
V: TRBV29-1; J: TRBJ2-5; length: 11; D: .; CDR3: SAPNPTGETQY
V: TRBV27; J: TRBJ2-2; length: 13; D: TRBD2; CDR3: ASRLSGSGTGELF
V: TRBV9; J: TRBJ2-5; length: 12; D: .; CDR3: ASSVGQKKETQY
V: TRBV5-1; J: TRBJ2-2; length: 13; D: .; CDR3: ASAIQDTNTGELF
V: TRBV27; J: TRBJ1-1; length: 10; D: .; CDR3: ASSLRQEEAF
V: TRBV5-4; J: TRBJ1-2; length: 11; D: .; CDR3: ASSFQGTYGYT
V: TRBV7-7; J: TRBJ2-5; length: 13; D: TRBD1; CDR3: ASSIIVGQWETQY
V: TRBV4-3; J: TRBJ2-7; length: 13; D: .; CDR3: ASSPSTGMSYEQY
V: TRBV6-5; J: TRBJ1-4; length: 13; D: .; CDR3: ASSSQTATNEKLF
V: TRBV2; J: TRBJ2-5; length: 13; D: TRBD1; CDR3: ASSEGQLSQETQY
V: TRBV9; J: TRBJ1-5; length: 13; D: .; CDR3: ASSVRGELDQPQH
V: TRBV5-1; J: TRBJ2-2; length: 14; D: .; CDR3: ASSLGQGGVAGELF
V: TRBV18; J: TRBJ1-3; length: 14; D: .; CDR3: ASSPRTESSGNTIY
V: TRBV29-1; J: TRBJ2-1; length: 16; D: TRBD2; CDR3: SVRNTGLVTSGNNEQF
V: TRBV2; J: TRBJ2-7; length: 13; D: TRBD2; CDR3: ASSGGPGGGSEQY
V: TRBV28; J: TRBJ2-4; length: 12; D: .; CDR3: ASSLSLAKNIQY
V: TRBV7-6; J: TRBJ2-2; length: 17; D: TRBD2; CDR3: ASRPGTSGRTVLGGELF
V: TRBV11-2; J: TRBJ2-1; length: 14; D: .; CDR3: ASSLEYYSSYNEQF
V: TRBV27; J: TRBJ1-5; length: 13; D: .; CDR3: ASSFRGSFNQPQH
V: TRBV5-6; J: TRBJ1-1; length: 12; D: .; CDR3: ASSPTGVNTEAF
V: TRBV4-3; J: TRBJ2-1; length: 15; D: TRBD2; CDR3: ASSQEGTGLPLGGQF
V: TRBV28; J: TRBJ2-7; length: 11; D: .; CDR3: ASRGTSSYEQY